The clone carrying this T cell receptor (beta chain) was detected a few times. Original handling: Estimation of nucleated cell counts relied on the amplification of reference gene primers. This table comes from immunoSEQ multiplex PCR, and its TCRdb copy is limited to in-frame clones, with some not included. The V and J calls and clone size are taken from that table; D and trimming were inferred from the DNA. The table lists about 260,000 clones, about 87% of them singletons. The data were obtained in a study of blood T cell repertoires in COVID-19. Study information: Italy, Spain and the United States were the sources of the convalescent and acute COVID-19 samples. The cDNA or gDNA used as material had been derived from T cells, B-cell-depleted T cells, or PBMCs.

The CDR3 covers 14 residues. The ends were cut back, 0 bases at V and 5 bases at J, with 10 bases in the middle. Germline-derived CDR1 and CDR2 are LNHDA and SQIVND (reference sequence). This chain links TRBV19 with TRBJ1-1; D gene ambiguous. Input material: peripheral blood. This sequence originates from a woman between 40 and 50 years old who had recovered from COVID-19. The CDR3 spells CASSIDPSVTEAFF. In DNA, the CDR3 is TGTGCCAGTAGTATAGACCCCAGCGTGACTGAAGCTTTCTTT.